This T cell receptor beta chain was sequenced for a study of blood T cell repertoires in COVID-19 (TCRdb year 2020). For the study in its entirety: Collaborator samples came from the United States, Italy and Spain and covered acute and convalescent phases of COVID-19. The material from the prospective study consisted of cDNA or gDNA derived from T cells, B-cell-depleted T cells, or PBMCs. The dataset comprised deeply sampled blood TCRbeta repertoires from subjects exposed to, actively infected with, or recovered from COVID-19. The repertoires were made available in a free public database intended to serve as a resource for research on the immune response to SARS-CoV-2. Samples were obtained from the ongoing ImmuneRACE study (first 160 participants) and from over a thousand subjects provided by 6 global collaborators. A de-identified subject ID, COVID-19 status, age in years and sex were almost always included in the sample metadata. Where available, HLA class I and class II types were taken from metadata supplied by the sample provider and were not determined by assay-based typing.

Of note for this clone: Its antigen has not been determined. The input lacks base qualities; no much larger clone sits a single base away.

Whole blood was collected in K2EDTA tubes by collaborating institutions according to the institutions' own protocols. For TCRbeta analysis, collaborator samples were shipped as frozen whole blood, as isolated PBMCs, or as DNA extracted from either sample type. Here is what the overall study found, with its caveats: Clinical and demographic metadata were provided uncurated, with the amount varying by source and participant.

The CDR3 runs 16 residues from the cysteine to the phenylalanine. The sequence is cut down to CDR3 DNA, 48 bases in frame from base 1. In the germline V gene, CDR1 corresponds to SGHRS and CDR2 to YFSETQ. Germline trimming amounts to 0 bases on V and 4 bases on J, with 2 as the count of junction bases outside the gene matches. The immunoSEQ Assay, a bias-controlled multiplex PCR, was used to amplify TCRbeta CDR3 regions from genomic DNA. As for the authors' bioinformatics: The number of nucleated cells in each sample was estimated by amplification of reference gene primers within the assay. To quantify the absolute abundance of each unique TCRbeta CDR3 rearrangement, sequence reads were collapsed and filtered. For each sample, productive Simpson clonality was calculated as the square root of Simpson's diversity index over productive rearrangements. The table was pulled from immuneACCESS by TCRdb, which kept in-frame rearrangements only. Such tables lose some clones; where checked, under half of the loss comes from unresolved V genes, and the rest has no known cause. V and J calls and clone size come straight from that table; D and trimming were deduced from the DNA. The sample table lists fewer than 25,000 clones, more than 80% of them with a count of one. About 6% of the sample rests with the top ten.

Sequenced input: peripheral blood. This TCR was recovered from a human donor in a cohort sampled during active COVID-19. Here the chain combines TRBV5-1 and TRBJ2-1; the central 12 bases match TRBD2. DNA sequence: TGCGCCAGCAGCTTGGTGGGGACTAGCGGGTACAATGAGCAGTTCTTC. Its product reads: CASSLVGTSGYNEQFF.